The 21 T cell receptor beta chains below were found in one sample sequenced in a study of blood T cells in healthy people across ages. Alongside a J-beta primer mix, a sample-barcoded 5' primer served in a second PCR lasting about 7 to 11 cycles. TCRdb reprocessed the 5' RACE reads with MiXCR, giving one entry per CDR3 protein. Here the sample spans about 1.4 million distinct CDR3 sequences, approximately 59% being singletons. The sequenced material came from blood. The source is a man in his late teens or twenties in good health.

Concerning this clonotype: One end of the junction fails to match germline, which may point to a read error. V is TRBV7-9 and J is TRBJ2-5, with 9 nucleotides matching TRBD2. The CDR3 loop spans 14 amino acids. CDR1 SEHNR and CDR2 FQNEAQ come from the germline V gene (reference sequence). The CDR3 nucleotides are TGTGCCAGCATCTTAGCGGGAGACGGGGAGACCCAGTACTTC. Its translation is CASILAGDGETQYF. Drawing the rest from reference TRBV7-9 and TRBJ2-5, the complete variable domain is DTGVSQNPRHKITKRGQNVTFRCDPISEHNRLYWYRQTLGQGPEFLTYFQNEAQLEKSRLLSDRFSAERPKGSFSTLEIQRTEQGDSAMYLCASILAGDGETQYFGPGTRLLVL.

This clonotype came up a few times. The chain carries TRBV4-3 and TRBJ2-4; perhaps TRBD2 as D (7 bases). V gave up 8 bases and J gave up 3 bases, with 20 bases separating them. Germline-derived CDR1 and CDR2 are LGHNA and YSLEER. The CDR3 has 16 residues. CDR3 residues: CASSTRGPSRKNIQYF. Written as DNA, the CDR3 is TGCGCCAGCTCAACGCGGGGGCCTAGCCGCAAAAACATTCAGTACTTC.

The chain is built from TRBV4-1 and TRBJ2-5; D is unclear. With 0 bases removed from V and 3 bases from J, the gap between germline ends came to 11 bases. The germline gives CDR1 MGHRA, CDR2 YSYEKL. This CDR3 has 15 residues. CDR3 amino acids: CASSQEQRWEETQYF. In DNA form, the CDR3 reads TGCGCCAGCAGCCAAGAGCAACGGTGGGAAGAGACCCAGTACTTC.

The V gene is TRBV29-1, the J gene TRBJ2-1, with 7 bases matching TRBD1. The CDR3 has 13 amino acids. Germline V gene sequence: CDR1 SQVTM, CDR2 ANQGSEA. V lost 8 bases and J lost 7; bases outside the gene matches: 11. The CDR3, as DNA: TGCAGCACAATCGGGACAGCTGGTAATGAGCAGTTCTTC. Protein sequence: CSTIGTAGNEQFF.

The CDR3 is CASSYSLGSSYNEQFF. The CDR3 DNA follows: TGTGCCAGCAGTTACTCTCTAGGCAGCTCCTACAATGAGCAGTTCTTC. The chain has TRBV6-2 or TRBV6-3 and TRBJ2-1; D unresolved. This CDR3 region has 16 residues. Trimming took 0 bases from V and 0 from J, leaving 9 bases between them. Germline loops: CDR1 MNHEY, CDR2 SVGEGT.

J is TRBJ2-5 and V is TRBV6-6; D is ambiguous. CDR1 is MNHNY, CDR2 SVGAGI, per germline (reference sequence). The CDR3 has 12 amino acids. Trimming cost V 8 bases and J 2 bases, with 9 bases left between them. CDR3 sequence (DNA): TGTGCCAGCGGCGACGGACAAGAGACCCAGTACTTC. Translation gives CASGDGQETQYF.

The V and J genes are TRBV10-3 and TRBJ2-1; tentative D call: TRBD2 (6 bases). V was trimmed by 5 bases and J by 3 bases, leaving 14 bases between them. CDR1 is ENHRY, CDR2 SYGVKD, per germline. There are 15 residues in the CDR3. CDR3 DNA: TGTGCCATCAGTCAGCCGGGACTCATCTACAATGAGCAGTTCTTC. Protein: CAISQPGLIYNEQFF.

The V and J genes are TRBV5-1 and TRBJ2-5; the D is unclear. This CDR3 has 12 amino acids. Trimming removed 7 bases at V and 0 bases at J, with 7 bases between. Germline CDR1 is SGHRS and CDR2 is YFSETQ. CDR3 in DNA: TGCGCCAGCCACACAAACCAAGAGACCCAGTACTTC. Its protein is CASHTNQETQYF.

The chain employs TRBV6-6 and TRBJ1-2, with D unclear. The CDR3 consists of 14 residues. Per the germline V gene, CDR1 is MNHNY and CDR2 is SVGAGI (reference sequence). Trimming shortened V by 5 bases and J by 2 bases, and 12 bases separated the two germline ends. The CDR3 loop is CASSVSSINYGYTF. CDR3 in DNA: TGTGCCAGCAGTGTCTCTTCCATAAACTATGGCTACACCTTC.

This clonotype has more than one count but fewer than ten. The chain couples TRBV21-1 to TRBJ1-1; the table assigns TRBD1, which was not confirmed against the DNA. TRBV21-1 is listed as a pseudogene. The length of the CDR3 is 10 residues. The CDR3 coding sequence is TGTGCCAGAAGGACAGGCGGGACTTTCTTT. As protein: CARRTGGTFF.

The J gene is TRBJ2-5, the V gene TRBV6-2 or TRBV6-3; TRBD1 is a possible D gene (6 bases). The J call is uncertain, as TRBJ2-7 better fits the DNA end. Germline CDR1 reads MNHEY; CDR2 reads SVGEGT. The CDR3 runs 12 residues. The CDR3 DNA reads TGTGCCAGCACGGACAGTCTTTACGAGCAGTACTTC. Translated, it gives CASTDSLYEQYF.

A note on this clonotype: One end of the junction fails to match germline, which may point to a read error. The rearrangement links TRBV27 to TRBJ1-2; D is perhaps TRBD1 (5 bases). CDR1 is MNHEY and CDR2 is SMNVEV in the germline V gene (reference sequence). CDR3 length: 14 amino acids. CDR3 nucleotide sequence: TGTGCCAACAGTTTTCGTGGGGCCACCTATGGCTACACCTTC. Amino acid sequence: CANSFRGATYGYTF.

On this clonotype: Its ends do not fully match the called genes, so a read error is possible. The gene calls are TRBV5-1 and TRBJ2-4, with 8 bases lining up with TRBD1. CDR3 size: 14 residues. The germline V gene encodes CDR1 SGHRS and CDR2 YFSETQ. In nucleotides, the CDR3 is TGTGCCAGCAGCTTAGCAGGGGGCGAAAACATTCAGTACTTC. It specifies CASSLAGGENIQYF.

The CDR3 bases are TGTGCCAGCAGTTCTACAGGGATGGGCTACACCGGGGAGCTGTTTTTT. It is translated as CASSSTGMGYTGELFF. The chain recombines TRBV12-3 or TRBV12-4 with TRBJ2-2, with D possibly being TRBD1 (6 bases). There are 16 residues in the CDR3. Trimming took off 4 bases at V and 3 bases at J, with 15 bases between the two ends.

This clonotype was picked up a small number of times. The rearrangement joins TRBV7-2 to TRBJ2-7; no clear D. Trimming left V 5 bases short and J 0 bases short, with 5 bases between. CDR3 size: 12 residues. Germline loops: CDR1 SGHTA, CDR2 FQGNSA. The CDR3 is CASSAYSYEQYF. The CDR3 DNA sequence: TGTGCCAGCAGCGCCTACTCCTACGAGCAGTACTTC.

The CDR3 DNA reads as TGTGCCAGCAGCTCTAGCGGAGCAATGCAAGAGACCCAGTACTTC. Protein product: CASSSSGAMQETQYF. The V call is TRBV11-2, the J call TRBJ2-5; 7 nucleotides line up with TRBD2. Losses at the gene ends were 4 bases for V and 2 bases for J; bases not matched to a gene: 7. The CDR3 sequence is 15 residues long. Germline V gene data show CDR1 as SGHAT and CDR2 as FQNNGV.

The rearrangement links TRBV4-2 to TRBJ2-3, with a possible D match to TRBD2 (5 bases). The V gene lost 8 bases and the J gene lost 0 bases, with 15 bases spanning the gap. This CDR3 has 15 residues. Per germline, CDR1 LGHNA and CDR2 YNFKEQ. The CDR3 region is CASSPAVGSTDTQYF. The DNA of the CDR3 is TGTGCCAGCTCTCCAGCGGTGGGGAGCACAGATACGCAGTATTTT.

The V gene is TRBV7-9, the J gene TRBJ2-1; D perhaps matches TRBD1 (6 bases). Germline V CDR1 and CDR2: SEHNR, FQNEAQ (reference sequence). The CDR3 has 15 residues. With 5 bases removed from V and 4 bases from J, the gap between germline ends came to 15 bases. CDR3 loop: CASSQGGARYNEQFF. As DNA, the CDR3 is TGTGCCAGCAGCCAAGGGGGAGCCCGTTACAATGAGCAGTTCTTC.

V and J are TRBV12-5 and TRBJ1-2; 7 bases line up with TRBD1. The CDR3 is 16 amino acids. The germline gives CDR1 LGHNT, CDR2 FRNRAP. V lost 0 bases to trimming and J lost 6 bases; unmatched junction nucleotides: 10. The CDR3 protein is CASGLVLRGRGNGYTF. For the CDR3, the DNA is TGTGCTAGTGGTTTGGTACTCAGGGGCAGGGGGAATGGCTACACCTTC.

There are many counts of this clonotype. The rearrangement uses TRBV29-1 and TRBJ2-7, with 7 bases matching TRBD2. Germline V gene lookup returns CDR1 SQVTM and CDR2 ANQGSEA. V shed 8 bases, J shed 2 bases, and the junction held 6 bases outside the gene matches. The CDR3 contains 12 residues. CDR3 nucleotide sequence: TGCAGCTTCACCGGGACTACCTACGAGCAGTACTTC. It specifies CSFTGTTYEQYF.

This chain connects TRBV20-1 to TRBJ2-5; 8 bases fit TRBD1. The J call may be in error: the DNA end matches TRBJ2-7 better. The CDR3 length is 12 residues. Germline loops: CDR1 DFQATT, CDR2 SNEGSKA (reference sequence). The CDR3 loop reads CSATDRDIEQYF. CDR3 coding DNA: TGCAGTGCCACGGACAGGGATATCGAGCAGTACTTC.